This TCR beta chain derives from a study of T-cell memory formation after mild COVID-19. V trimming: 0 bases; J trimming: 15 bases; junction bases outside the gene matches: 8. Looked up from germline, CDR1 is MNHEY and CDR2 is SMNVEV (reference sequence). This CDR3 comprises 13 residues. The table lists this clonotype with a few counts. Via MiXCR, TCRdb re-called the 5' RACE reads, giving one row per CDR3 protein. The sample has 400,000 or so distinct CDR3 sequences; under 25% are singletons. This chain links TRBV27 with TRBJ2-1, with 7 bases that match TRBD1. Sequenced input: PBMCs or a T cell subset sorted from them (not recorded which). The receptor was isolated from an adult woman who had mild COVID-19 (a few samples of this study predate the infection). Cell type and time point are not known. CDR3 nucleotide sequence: TGTGCCAGCAGTTTATCAATCGGGACAGCCGGGTTCTTC. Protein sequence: CASSLSIGTAGFF.